Listed here are 3 T cell receptor beta chains from one sample, sequenced in a study of Graves' ophthalmopathy and Graves' hyperthyroidism. The authors amplified TCR beta CDR3 regions from RNA transcripts. First-round RT-PCR with HTBI primers preceded a second-round multiplex PCR. TCRdb recomputed calls from the multiplex PCR reads with MiXCR, one row per CDR3 protein. Found here are a few hundred thousand distinct CDR3 sequences, about a sixth of them singletons; the top ten hold about 2.4%. Material for sequencing was peripheral blood. Receptors were obtained from an adult woman with stable Graves' hyperthyroidism.

DNA of the CDR3: TGTGCCAGCAGTCGGAACGGGGGGCTGAGAGAGCAGTACTTC. It is translated as CASSRNGGLREQYF. V gene TRBV28 combines with J gene TRBJ2-7, with TRBD2 as a possible D gene (7 bases). Germline V gene data show CDR1 as MDHEN and CDR2 as SYDVKM. The CDR3 consists of 14 residues. With 5 bases removed from V and 7 bases from J, the gap between germline ends came to 18 bases.

This clonotype came up many times. The rearrangement links TRBV28 to TRBJ1-3; D is undetermined. The CDR3 spans 16 residues. CDR1 is MDHEN, CDR2 SYDVKM, per germline. Trimming took 5 bases from V and 1 from J, leaving 15 bases between them. The CDR3 spells CASSHSVFRSGNTIYF. CDR3 DNA sequence: TGTGCCAGCAGTCACAGTGTCTTTAGATCTGGAAACACCATATATTTT. The entire variable domain, with the rest obtained from reference TRBV28 and TRBJ1-3, is as follows: DVKVTQSSRYLVKRTGEKVFLECVQDMDHENMFWYRQDPGLGLRLIYFSYDVKMKEKGDIPEGYSVSREKKERFSLILESASTNQTSMYLCASSHSVFRSGNTIYFGEGSWLTVV.

This clonotype was recorded at least ten times. The V and J genes are TRBV12-3 or TRBV12-4 and TRBJ2-6; D is unresolved. V was pared by 2 bases and J by 1 base, with 6 bases between. The CDR3 is 15 residues long. The DNA of the CDR3 is TGTGCCAGCAGTTTATTTAGGTCTGGGGCCAACGTCCTGACTTTC. It encodes CASSLFRSGANVLTF.